This entry is about one T cell receptor (beta chain). The data were taken from a study of T cell responses to AZD1222 COVID-19 vaccine. The germline V gene has CDR1 LNHDA and CDR2 SQIVND (reference sequence). Germline trimming cut 2 bases from V and 1 base from J; bases unmatched to any gene: 4. The CDR3 is 15 residues long. The assay was immunoSEQ multiplex PCR, and TCRdb's table has in-frame clones only and misses some. The data contain roughly 53,000 clones, about 88% of them singletons. The sample in question was peripheral blood, obtained on day 0 of AZD1222 vaccination. The J gene is TRBJ1-1, the V gene TRBV19; TRBD1 matches 7 bases. This TCR was recovered from an adult in good health. CDR3 in amino acids: CASSIQGGRNTEAFF. The CDR3 DNA follows: TGTGCCAGTAGTATACAGGGGGGCAGGAACACTGAAGCTTTCTTT.